Presented here are 4 T cell receptor beta chains from one specimen sequenced in a study of PD-1 blockade in classical Hodgkin lymphoma. Time point in this sample: cycle 4 day 1 (C4D1), after five to seven weeks of nivolumab. Every patient had relapsed following autologous stem cell transplantation, and cohorts differed in brentuximab vedotin exposure. Profiling relied on immunoSEQ multiplex PCR, and the TCRdb table lists in-frame clones only, not all of them. The sample shows 5,500 to 8,000 clones, roughly 85% of them seen only once. Sequenced material: peripheral blood mononuclear cells (PBMCs), taken before the fourth cycle of nivolumab. These receptors all come from a human donor with classical Hodgkin lymphoma.

This clone was recorded only once. The CDR3 sequence: CASSRTGRNTEAFF. CDR3 coding DNA: TGTGCCAGCAGCCGGACAGGTAGGAACACTGAAGCTTTCTTT. The chain combines TRBV7-9 with TRBJ1-1, with 7 bases lining up with TRBD1. The CDR3 runs to 14 residues. Germline V gives CDR1 SEHNR, CDR2 FQNEAQ (reference sequence). The V gene end was trimmed by 5 bases and the J gene end by 1 base; junction bases not matched to a gene: 4.

This rearrangement joins TRBV23-1 to TRBJ1-5; possible D gene TRBD1, 5 bases. TRBV23-1 is reported as an ORF; its role is uncertain. This CDR3 has 16 amino acids. V was cut by 2 bases and J by 1 base, with 12 bases left in between. The CDR3 reads CASSQGAGGSNQPQHF. In DNA, the CDR3 is TGCGCCAGCAGTCAAGGGGCCGGGGGAAGCAATCAGCCCCAGCATTTT.

The chain recombines TRBV19 with TRBJ2-2, with D perhaps assigned TRBD1 or TRBD2 (5 bases each). CDR3 size: 20 residues. Germline-derived CDR1 and CDR2 are LNHDA and SQIVND (reference sequence). The V end was cut by 6 bases, the J end by 7 bases, with 33 bases between. The CDR3 loop reads CASRNIVIYEGGRAIGELFF. For the CDR3, the DNA is TGTGCCAGTAGAAATATAGTCATTTACGAAGGAGGCAGGGCCATCGGGGAGCTGTTTTTT.

The rearrangement uses TRBV27 and TRBJ1-4, with TRBD1 matching 8 bases. CDR3 size: 16 residues. Germline CDR1 MNHEY, CDR2 SMNVEV (reference sequence). J gave up 6 bases and V 5 bases, and 11 bases lay outside the gene matches. The CDR3 bases are TGTGCCAGCAGTCCCTCGGGGGACAGGATGCATGAAAAACTGTTTTTT. Translation gives CASSPSGDRMHEKLFF. The full variable domain, completed using reference TRBV27 and TRBJ1-4, is EAQVTQNPRYLITVTGKKLTVTCSQNMNHEYMSWYRQDPGLGLRQIYYSMNVEVTDKGDVPEGYKVSRKEKRNFPLILESPSPNQTSLYFCASSPSGDRMHEKLFFGSGTQLSVL.